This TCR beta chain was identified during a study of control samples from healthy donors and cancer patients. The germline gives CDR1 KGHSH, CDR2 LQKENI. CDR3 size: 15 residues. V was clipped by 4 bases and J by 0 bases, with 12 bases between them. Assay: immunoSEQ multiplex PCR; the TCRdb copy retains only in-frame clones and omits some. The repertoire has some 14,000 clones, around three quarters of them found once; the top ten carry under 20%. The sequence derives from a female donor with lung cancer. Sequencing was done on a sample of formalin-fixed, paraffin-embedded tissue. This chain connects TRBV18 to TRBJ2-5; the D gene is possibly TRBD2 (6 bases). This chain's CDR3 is CASSLMRDYQETQYF. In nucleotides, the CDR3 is TGTGCCAGCTCACTGATGAGGGACTACCAAGAGACCCAGTACTTC.